The TCR beta chain under discussion was sequenced for a study of blood T cells in healthy people across ages. Points on this clonotype: No antigen is known for it.

Through a sample-barcoded 5' primer and a J-beta primer mix, a second PCR was run for 7 to 11 cycles. A template-switch adaptor containing 12 random nucleotides labeled each cDNA molecule. Each single sample gave us at least 3 million CDR3-containing paired-end reads. TCRdb re-analysed the 5' RACE reads in MiXCR, keeping a single row per CDR3 protein. This sample carries over 950,000 distinct CDR3 sequences, roughly half of them seen once, and the ten largest clones take around a fifth. General observations from the study: More naive CD4+ cells and higher diversity were found in long-lived than in aged donors. A strong correlation between TCR beta diversity and naive T cell percentage was seen.

Germline CDR1 and CDR2: DFQATT and SNEGSKA (reference sequence). The CDR3 loop spans 14 amino acids. V lost 8 bases and J 0 bases, leaving 17 bases between the germline ends. The source is a woman in her fifties or sixties in good health. Sequencing used blood. The V call is TRBV20-1, the J call TRBJ2-7; D might be TRBD2 (5 bases). The CDR3 spells CSLSSSSPSYEQYF. DNA of the CDR3: TGCAGTTTGTCGTCTAGCTCCCCCTCCTACGAGCAGTACTTC.